The next 26 T cell receptor beta chains were all read from a single sample in a study of T cell repertoires in cytomegalovirus infection. What these receptors recognize is not known. MiXCR, applied by TCRdb to the reads, yields one record per CDR3 protein. The sample records roughly 570,000 distinct CDR3 sequences, around two fifths being singletons. Here the sequenced sample was cultured PBMCs, taken from culture after CMV antigen stimulation. Receptors were obtained from a human donor in good health (CMV status not recorded). Some clones in this sample may be carry-over from other donors' samples.

The gene calls are TRBV6-2 or TRBV6-3 and TRBJ1-5; D perhaps matches TRBD1 (5 bases). The V and J ends lost 5 bases and 16 bases respectively, with 18 bases between them. Looked up from germline, CDR1 is MNHEY and CDR2 is SVGEGT. The CDR3 extends over 12 amino acids. The CDR3 DNA reads as TGTGCCAGCAGTCGGGGGACGGGCCGCGAACATTTT. Translation gives CASSRGTGREHF.

This chain uses TRBV27 with TRBJ2-3; weak D call: TRBD1 (5 bases). Per germline, CDR1 MNHEY and CDR2 SMNVEV (reference sequence). This CDR3 region has 13 residues. V shed 6 bases and J shed 4 bases, with 11 bases lying between them. CDR3 sequence: CASSRVYSDTQYF. In DNA form, the CDR3 reads TGTGCCAGCAGCAGGGTTTACTCAGATACGCAGTATTTT.

The sample holds a few counts of this clonotype. The chain uses TRBV7-9 and TRBJ2-5; 9 bases are a match to TRBD2. Germline loops: CDR1 SEHNR, CDR2 FQNEAQ (reference sequence). The CDR3 has 16 residues. Trimming took 1 base from V and 1 from J; bases not matched to a gene: 4. The CDR3 bases are TGTGCCAGCAGCTTAGGACCTAGCGGGGCCCAAGAGACCCAGTACTTC. Protein: CASSLGPSGAQETQYF. The full variable domain, rest sourced from reference TRBV7-9 and TRBJ2-5, is DTGVSQNPRHKITKRGQNVTFRCDPISEHNRLYWYRQTLGQGPEFLTYFQNEAQLEKSRLLSDRFSAERPKGSFSTLEIQRTEQGDSAMYLCASSLGPSGAQETQYFGPGTRLLVL.

This clonotype turned up a few times. The chain combines TRBV19 with TRBJ1-1; 7 nucleotides match TRBD1. V was clipped by 3 bases and J by 0 bases; unmatched bases: 7. Germline CDR1 is LNHDA and CDR2 is SQIVND (reference sequence). The CDR3 spans 16 residues. The CDR3 sequence is CASSIKWDRMNTEAFF. Written as DNA, the CDR3 is TGTGCCAGTAGTATCAAGTGGGACAGAATGAACACTGAAGCTTTCTTT. The full variable domain, in which reference TRBV19 and TRBJ1-1 provide the parts outside the CDR3, is DGGITQSPKYLFRKEGQNVTLSCEQNLNHDAMYWYRQDPGQGLRLIYYSQIVNDFQKGDIAEGYSVSREKKESFPLTVTSAQKNPTAFYLCASSIKWDRMNTEAFFGQGTRLTVV.

The chain is built from TRBV28 and TRBJ2-7; possible D gene TRBD1, 6 bases. The CDR3 consists of 17 residues. Trimming removed 7 bases at V and 0 bases at J, with 22 bases between. CDR1 is MDHEN and CDR2 is SYDVKM in the germline V gene. In DNA form, the CDR3 reads TGTGCCAGCACTTCGGTAGGGACATACGATCCCTCCTACGAGCAGTACTTC. Residues: CASTSVGTYDPSYEQYF. The complete variable domain, with remaining parts taken from reference TRBV28 and TRBJ2-7, reads DVKVTQSSRYLVKRTGEKVFLECVQDMDHENMFWYRQDPGLGLRLIYFSYDVKMKEKGDIPEGYSVSREKKERFSLILESASTNQTSMYLCASTSVGTYDPSYEQYFGPGTRLTVT.

The chain is built from TRBV10-3 and TRBJ1-5; no clear D. Trimming stripped 2 bases from V and 5 bases from J, with 7 bases between. The CDR3 totals 13 residues. The germline V gene encodes CDR1 ENHRY and CDR2 SYGVKD. The CDR3 reads CAISEAGDQPQHF. CDR3 DNA sequence: TGTGCCATCAGTGAGGCCGGGGATCAGCCCCAGCATTTT.

Only a few counts were recorded for this clonotype. V gene TRBV12-3 or TRBV12-4 combines with J gene TRBJ1-5; TRBD1 might be the D (6 bases). The CDR3 extends over 15 amino acids. The V gene lost 5 bases and the J gene lost 0 bases, with 11 bases spanning the gap. The CDR3 DNA reads as TGTGCCAGCAGTATGACAGGAGTTAGCAATCAGCCCCAGCATTTT. Translated: CASSMTGVSNQPQHF.

The sample holds a few counts of this clonotype. The rearrangement joins TRBV7-2 to TRBJ1-4, with D uncertain. The CDR3 sequence is 15 residues long. CDR1 SGHTA and CDR2 FQGNSA come from the germline V gene. Trimming stripped 6 bases from V and 5 bases from J, with 16 bases between. CDR3: CASSQTHLRNEKLFF. The CDR3 nucleotides read TGTGCCAGCAGTCAAACCCACTTACGGAATGAAAAACTGTTTTTT.

This clonotype has a handful of counts. The V gene is TRBV7-9, the J gene TRBJ2-3; D may be TRBD1 or TRBD2 (6 bases each). The CDR3 length is 16 residues. Germline CDR1 SEHNR, CDR2 FQNEAQ (reference sequence). V was shortened by 2 bases and J by 2 bases, with 14 bases between the two germline ends. CDR3 in amino acids: CASSLRGGGFTDTQYF. DNA for the CDR3: TGTGCCAGCAGCTTAAGAGGAGGGGGGTTCACAGATACGCAGTATTTT.

This clonotype was seen a few times. The V gene is TRBV6-1, the J gene TRBJ2-7, with D possibly TRBD1 on 6 matching bases. V was trimmed by 6 bases and J by 5 bases, leaving 14 bases between them. CDR1 and CDR2 (germline): MNHNS, SASEGT. The CDR3 spans 13 residues. The DNA of the CDR3 is TGTGCCAGCAGCAACACAGGGATCGACGAGCAGTACTTC. Residues: CASSNTGIDEQYF.

In its sample, this clonotype was seen a few times. J is TRBJ1-2 and V is TRBV6-2 or TRBV6-3; D not resolved. Germline CDR1 and CDR2: MNHEY and SVGEGT. Trimming removed 4 bases at V and 7 bases at J, with 13 bases between. This CDR3 is 13 amino acids long. The CDR3 sequence: CASSFVEAAGYTF. The DNA for the CDR3 is TGTGCCAGCAGTTTTGTTGAGGCCGCTGGCTACACCTTC.

The CDR3 loop reads CASSLDNGLQVQFF. CDR3 DNA: TGTGCCAGCAGCTTAGATAACGGTTTACAAGTTCAGTTCTTC. This rearrangement joins TRBV7-2 to TRBJ2-1; D gene ambiguous. The CDR3 totals 14 residues. V lost 1 base and J lost 13, with 17 bases in between. Looked up from germline, CDR1 is SGHTA and CDR2 is FQGNSA.

This clonotype came up a few times. The V gene is TRBV25-1, the J gene TRBJ1-2, with no clear D. Trimming pared 5 bases from V and 4 bases from J, leaving 17 bases between. This CDR3 contains 15 residues. Germline CDR1 is MGHDK and CDR2 is SYGVNS. DNA of the CDR3: TGTGCCAGCAGTACTCACTCGGGCAGGTCCTATGGCTACACCTTC. Translated, it gives CASSTHSGRSYGYTF.

This chain uses TRBV7-2 with TRBJ1-1, with TRBD1 as a possible D gene (5 bases). V lost 2 bases and J lost 0, with 10 bases in between. Germline CDR1 and CDR2: SGHTA and FQGNSA. The CDR3 has 15 residues. Here the CDR3 reads CASSLQGLMNTEAFF. The CDR3 DNA sequence: TGTGCCAGCAGCTTACAGGGCCTCATGAACACTGAAGCTTTCTTT.

The V gene is TRBV5-6, the J gene TRBJ2-6; 7 bases align to TRBD1. Germline V CDR1 and CDR2: SGHDT, YYEEEE. The CDR3 contains 18 residues. Unmatched junction bases numbered 8, after V lost 2 bases and J lost 0 bases. This chain's CDR3 is CASSFGTASPSGANVLTF. CDR3 DNA: TGTGCCAGCAGCTTTGGGACAGCCAGTCCCTCTGGGGCCAACGTCCTGACTTTC. Using reference TRBV5-6 and TRBJ2-6 for the parts outside the CDR3, the full variable domain is DAGVTQSPTHLIKTRGQQVTLRCSPKSGHDTVSWYQQALGQGPQFIFQYYEEEERQRGNFPDRFSGHQFPNYSSELNVNALLLGDSALYLCASSFGTASPSGANVLTFGAGSRLTVL.

The CDR3 DNA follows: TGCGCCAGCAGCCAAGAGGTGTCCACAACTAATGAAAAACTGTTTTTT. This codes for CASSQEVSTTNEKLFF. V gene TRBV4-1 combines with J gene TRBJ1-4; no firm D call. Germline assignment: CDR1 MGHRA and CDR2 YSYEKL. The CDR3 spans 16 residues. The V gene lost 0 bases and the J gene lost 0 bases, with 8 bases spanning the gap.

This clonotype was seen only a few times. This rearrangement joins TRBV11-2 to TRBJ2-1; D tentatively fits TRBD1 or TRBD2 (5 bases each). Trimming pared 5 bases from V and 8 bases from J, leaving 19 bases between. CDR3 length: 15 residues. Germline loops: CDR1 SGHAT, CDR2 FQNNGV. The CDR3 sequence is CASSPAQGRVDEQFF. CDR3 DNA sequence: TGTGCCAGCAGCCCCGCCCAGGGACGGGTGGATGAGCAGTTCTTC.

This chain connects TRBV6-5 to TRBJ2-2; D might be TRBD1 (6 bases). The germline V and J ends were trimmed by 2 bases and 1 base, with 23 bases remaining between them. The CDR3 is made up of 20 amino acids. Germline V gives CDR1 MNHEY, CDR2 SVGAGI. CDR3 in DNA: TGTGCCAGCAGTTACCTTACCACACCTAGGGGACACAAGAACACCGGGGAGCTGTTTTTT. This sequence encodes CASSYLTTPRGHKNTGELFF.

As to this clonotype: The limits of the CDR3 on the DNA are not certain, so only TCRdb's listed CDR3 is given. The chain employs TRBV20-1 and TRBJ1-2. The CDR3 spans 13 amino acids, including both terminal residues. Germline CDR1 reads DFQATT; CDR2 reads SNEGSKA (reference sequence). This chain's CDR3 is CCASTGLGDGYTF.

CDR3 residues: CSVKTGADTQYF. CDR3 nucleotide sequence: TGCAGCGTGAAGACAGGGGCTGATACGCAGTATTTT. The chain couples TRBV29-1 to TRBJ2-3, with TRBD1 matching over 8 bases. CDR1 SQVTM and CDR2 ANQGSEA come from the germline V gene. V was clipped by 6 bases and J by 6 bases; unmatched bases: 5. CDR3 size: 12 residues.

This clonotype has only a few counts. The rearrangement links TRBV12-3 or TRBV12-4 to TRBJ2-7; 7 nucleotides match TRBD2. CDR3 length: 15 residues. V lost 2 bases and J lost 0; bases outside the gene matches: 4. The CDR3 region is CASSLWGRASYEQYF. For the CDR3, the DNA is TGTGCCAGCAGTTTATGGGGGAGGGCCTCCTACGAGCAGTACTTC.

V gene TRBV6-1 combines with J gene TRBJ2-1; D may be TRBD1 or TRBD2 (5 bases each). The V end lost 7 bases, the J end lost 2 bases, and 12 bases lay between the germline ends. CDR1 is MNHNS, CDR2 SASEGT, per germline. The CDR3 runs 14 residues. CDR3 sequence reads: CASMGPGAYNEQFF. CDR3 bases: TGTGCCAGCATGGGACCGGGTGCCTACAATGAGCAGTTCTTC.

Many counts were recorded for this clonotype. CDR3 coding DNA: TGTGCCAGCAGCTTAACAGGGATCCAAGAGACCCAGTACTTC. Its protein product is CASSLTGIQETQYF. V is TRBV7-2 and J is TRBJ2-5; possible D gene TRBD1, 6 bases. The CDR3 is 14 amino acids. Germline assignment: CDR1 SGHTA and CDR2 FQGNSA. Trimming shortened V by 2 bases and J by 1 base, and 8 bases separated the two germline ends.

The chain has TRBV11-2 and TRBJ1-2; no definite D call. CDR3 length: 17 residues. Germline assignment: CDR1 SGHAT and CDR2 FQNNGV. V lost 4 bases and J 3 bases, leaving 21 bases between the germline ends. In DNA form, the CDR3 reads TGTGCCAGCAGCTCCTTGAGAGATCCCCAGGTCCACTATGGCTACACCTTC. Translating it yields CASSSLRDPQVHYGYTF. Looking up the rest from reference TRBV11-2 and TRBJ1-2 gives the full variable domain: EAGVAQSPRYKIIEKRQSVAFWCNPISGHATLYWYQQILGQGPKLLIQFQNNGVVDDSQLPKDRFSAERLKGVDSTLKIQPAKLEDSAVYLCASSSLRDPQVHYGYTFGSGTRLTVV.

V gene TRBV12-3 or TRBV12-4 combines with J gene TRBJ1-5; D gene uncertain. The V end was cut by 3 bases, the J end by 11 bases, with 8 bases between. The CDR3 extends over 11 amino acids. CDR3 region: CASSLGRSQHF. The CDR3, as DNA: TGTGCCAGCAGTTTGGGCCGGTCCCAGCATTTT.

This clonotype was counted at least ten times. The chain employs TRBV6-2 or TRBV6-3 and TRBJ2-1, with D unresolved. Trimming cost V 2 bases and J 5 bases, with 16 bases left between them. Per germline, CDR1 MNHEY and CDR2 SVGEGT. The CDR3 spans 16 residues. The CDR3 DNA reads TGTGCCAGCAGTTACACGAGTTTGCGGAGCAACAATGAGCAGTTCTTC. This encodes CASSYTSLRSNNEQFF.